This T cell receptor (beta chain) was recovered during a study of T-cell reconstitution after alpha-beta-depleted transplantation in children. This sample's TCRbeta library carried unique molecular identifier barcodes. TCRdb processed the PCR reads anew with MiXCR; each CDR3 protein has one entry. The table shows about 90,000 distinct CDR3 sequences, with 7% to 10% occurring only once. This TCR came from a human donor who donated a stem cell graft to a child with congenital amegakaryocytic thrombocytopenia. This specimen consisted of PBMCs from the stem cell graft donor, obtained from the stem cell graft.

The CDR3 region is CASSRRDSHNQPQHF. The CDR3 DNA sequence: TGCGCCAGCAGCCGTCGGGACAGCCACAATCAGCCCCAGCATTTT. This rearrangement joins TRBV4-1 to TRBJ1-5; 7 bases line up with TRBD1. This CDR3 has 15 residues. V shed 4 bases, J shed 3 bases, and the junction held 6 bases outside the gene matches. Germline V gene data show CDR1 as MGHRA and CDR2 as YSYEKL.